This T cell receptor (beta chain) was documented in a study of T cells after yellow fever vaccination. On this clonotype: Antigen: not known.

The CDR3 length is 14 residues. The J segment lost 3 bases and the V segment lost 5 bases, leaving 3 bases of the junction unmatched. The germline V gene has CDR1 SGHTA and CDR2 FQGNSA. Template-switching 5'RACE yielded the TCR cDNA; a universal primer site and UMIs were added in the process. Each CDR3 protein is one row after TCRdb ran MiXCR on the 5' RACE reads. The sample records some 560,000 distinct CDR3 sequences, around 17% being singletons. Points from the study as a whole: The study re-detected most primary-vaccination clones after the booster (nearly 97% CD4, around 89% CD8). The secondary response was weaker but peaked faster, day 5 versus 15.

This sequence was found in a man aged 18 to 29 who received the YFV17D yellow fever vaccine. The specimen comprised PBMCs, sampled around 5 days after the first yellow fever vaccination. The chain employs TRBV7-2 and TRBJ1-4, with 7 bases identical to TRBD1. Here the CDR3 reads CASSRQGANEKLFF. The CDR3 region has the DNA TGTGCCAGCAGCCGACAGGGCGCTAATGAAAAACTGTTTTTT.